Below, 16 T cell receptor beta chains from the same sample are listed, as sequenced in a study of blood T cell repertoires in COVID-19. This table comes from immunoSEQ multiplex PCR, and its TCRdb copy is limited to in-frame clones, with some not included. The sample lists 150,000 to 200,000 clones, around 81% occurring once. Sequenced: peripheral blood. The receptors were sampled from a woman older than 75 with COVID-19, enrolled during active disease.

The chain recombines TRBV2 with TRBJ1-1; D ambiguous. With 6 bases removed from V and 6 bases from J, the gap between germline ends came to 11 bases. This CDR3 is built from 12 residues. CDR1 is SNHLY, CDR2 FYNNEI, per germline. CDR3 nucleotide sequence: TGTGCCAGCAGGGCTTTTAGCTCTGAAGCTTTCTTT. It is translated as CASRAFSSEAFF.

Regarding this clone: Just one base apart from a much larger clone, this may be a read error. The J gene is TRBJ1-2, the V gene TRBV6-1, with unresolved D. V was trimmed by 2 bases and J by 4 bases, leaving 5 bases between them. Germline lookup yields CDR1 MNHNS and CDR2 SASEGT. The CDR3 is 12 amino acids. CDR3 residues: CASSETIYGYTF. CDR3 in DNA: TGTGCCAGCAGTGAAACTATCTATGGCTACACCTTC.

The J gene is TRBJ1-2, the V gene TRBV12-3 or TRBV12-4; D perhaps matches TRBD1 (5 bases). The CDR3 covers 13 residues. V lost 3 bases to trimming and J lost 5 bases, with 10 bases between them. CDR3 sequence (DNA): TGTGCCAGCAGTTTGGGGGGACGGTATGGCTACACCTTC. It codes for CASSLGGRYGYTF.

V usage is TRBV11-2 and J usage is TRBJ2-7; tentative D call: TRBD2 (6 bases). Looked up from germline, CDR1 is SGHAT and CDR2 is FQNNGV. Trimming left V 7 bases short and J 5 bases short, with 15 bases between. The CDR3 totals 13 residues. The CDR3 nucleotides read TGTGCCAGCACTCTAACGGGAGTGAACGAGCAGTACTTC. Its translation: CASTLTGVNEQYF. Full variable domain (remainder filled in from reference TRBV11-2 and TRBJ2-7): EAGVAQSPRYKIIEKRQSVAFWCNPISGHATLYWYQQILGQGPKLLIQFQNNGVVDDSQLPKDRFSAERLKGVDSTLKIQPAKLEDSAVYLCASTLTGVNEQYFGPGTRLTVT.

V gene TRBV25-1 combines with J gene TRBJ2-7, with TRBD1 identical over 10 bases. V was clipped by 2 bases and J by 6 bases; unmatched bases: 4. The CDR3 sequence is 14 residues long. Germline V gene lookup returns CDR1 MGHDK and CDR2 SYGVNS. In DNA form, the CDR3 reads TGTGCCAGCAGTGAACCGGGACAGGGGTTCGAGCAGTACTTC. As protein: CASSEPGQGFEQYF.

The chain employs TRBV15 and TRBJ2-1; 12 bases match TRBD1. The germline V gene has CDR1 LNHNV and CDR2 YYDKDF (reference sequence). Trimming cost V 1 base and J 5 bases; bases outside gene matches: 6. There are 17 residues in the CDR3. For the CDR3, the DNA is TGTGCCACCAGCAGAGGCCCGGGACAGGGGGCGGACAATGAGCAGTTCTTC. Protein sequence: CATSRGPGQGADNEQFF.

The V gene is TRBV5-1, the J gene TRBJ2-1, with 11 positions matching TRBD2. Germline V CDR1 and CDR2: SGHRS, YFSETQ. V gave up 0 bases and J gave up 4 bases; unmatched junction bases: 3. The CDR3 has 16 amino acids. CDR3 coding DNA: TGCGCCAGCAGCTTGGTCGGGACTAGCGGTTACAATGAGCAGTTCTTC. Amino acids: CASSLVGTSGYNEQFF.

In this sample, this clone turned up once. This CDR3 reads CASSQEGGGTPNTGELFF. In DNA form, the CDR3 reads TGCGCCAGCAGCCAAGAAGGGGGAGGGACTCCGAACACCGGGGAGCTGTTTTTT. The rearrangement uses TRBV4-1 and TRBJ2-2, with D perhaps matching TRBD2 (7 bases). Germline loops: CDR1 MGHRA, CDR2 YSYEKL. CDR3 size: 18 residues. Trimming took 0 bases from V and 0 from J, leaving 14 bases between them.

The DNA for the CDR3 is TGTGCCAGCAGCGGAGGGACAGGGGATCGGGAGACCCAGTACTTC. Amino acid sequence: CASSGGTGDRETQYF. The chain carries TRBV9 and TRBJ2-5; 10 bases map to TRBD1. The CDR3 spans 15 residues. Trimming at V came to 3 bases and at J to 5 bases, leaving 7 bases not matched to a gene. Germline loops: CDR1 SGDLS, CDR2 YYNGEE.

The V call is TRBV7-9, the J call TRBJ1-6; D is uncertain. Germline CDR1 SEHNR, CDR2 FQNEAQ (reference sequence). CDR3 size: 14 residues. Trimming left V 1 base short and J 7 bases short, with 8 bases between. CDR3 sequence: CASSLGSLNSPLHF. The CDR3 DNA reads as TGTGCCAGCAGCTTAGGTTCCCTAAATTCACCCCTCCACTTT.

This chain connects TRBV27 to TRBJ2-7; D is ambiguous. V lost 1 base and J lost 2, with 15 bases in between. Germline V gives CDR1 MNHEY, CDR2 SMNVEV (reference sequence). This CDR3 contains 16 residues. This chain's CDR3 is CASSLFGAGGAYEQYF. The CDR3 nucleotides are TGTGCCAGCAGTTTATTTGGTGCTGGCGGAGCCTACGAGCAGTACTTC.

The chain combines TRBV2 with TRBJ2-5; 11 positions agree with TRBD1. The length of the CDR3 is 15 residues. V gave up 4 bases and J gave up 5 bases; unmatched junction bases: 6. CDR1 is SNHLY, CDR2 FYNNEI, per germline. CDR3 coding DNA: TGTGCCAGCAGTGTTACGGGACAGGGGGGCGAGACCCAGTACTTC. Translating it yields CASSVTGQGGETQYF.

This chain uses TRBV6-5 with TRBJ2-7, with D possibly being TRBD2 (6 bases). Trimming removed 0 bases at V and 1 base at J, with 7 bases between. Germline CDR1 reads MNHEY; CDR2 reads SVGAGI. This CDR3 is built from 14 residues. Here the CDR3 reads CASSYSGTSYEQYF. The CDR3 DNA reads as TGTGCCAGCAGTTACTCGGGGACTTCCTACGAGCAGTACTTC.

The chain combines TRBV19 with TRBJ1-1, with D possibly matching TRBD1 (6 bases). CDR1 and CDR2 (germline): LNHDA, SQIVND (reference sequence). This CDR3 is built from 16 residues. Trimming took off 6 bases at V and 0 bases at J, with 17 bases between the two ends. Here the CDR3 reads CASRDFTGYMNTEAFF. The CDR3 coding sequence is TGTGCCAGTAGGGACTTTACAGGGTACATGAACACTGAAGCTTTCTTT.

The V gene is TRBV12-3 or TRBV12-4, the J gene TRBJ2-1; TRBD1 matches at 10 bases. This CDR3 comprises 13 residues. Germline trimming cut 5 bases from V and 8 bases from J; bases unmatched to any gene: 3. For the CDR3, the DNA is TGTGCCAGCAGTCCAGGGACAGGGGATGAGCAGTTCTTC. Translating it yields CASSPGTGDEQFF.

The chain is built from TRBV19 and TRBJ1-5; a possible D gene is TRBD1 (6 bases). V lost 6 bases and J 0 bases, leaving 18 bases between the germline ends. This CDR3 has 17 residues. The germline CDR1 and CDR2 sequences are LNHDA and SQIVND (reference sequence). In DNA, the CDR3 is TGTGCCAGTAGACCCATCGGGACATCTTATAGCAATCAGCCCCAGCATTTT. Translation gives CASRPIGTSYSNQPQHF.